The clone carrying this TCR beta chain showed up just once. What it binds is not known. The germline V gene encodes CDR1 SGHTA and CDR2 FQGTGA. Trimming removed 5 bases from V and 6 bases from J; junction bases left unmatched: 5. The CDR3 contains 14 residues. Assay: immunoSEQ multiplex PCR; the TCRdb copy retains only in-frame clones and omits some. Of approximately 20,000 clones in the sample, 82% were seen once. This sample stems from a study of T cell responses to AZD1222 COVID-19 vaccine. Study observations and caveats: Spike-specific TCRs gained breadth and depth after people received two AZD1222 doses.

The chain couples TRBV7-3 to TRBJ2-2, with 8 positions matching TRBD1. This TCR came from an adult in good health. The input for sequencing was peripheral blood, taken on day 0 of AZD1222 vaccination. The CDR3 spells CASSVLTGAGELFF. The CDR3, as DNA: TGTGCCAGCAGCGTCTTGACAGGGGCCGGGGAGCTGTTTTTT.